This T cell receptor beta chain comes out of a study of OX40 agonist ivuxolimab in advanced cancers. Whole-study findings and limits: No antigen was identified for the clonally expanded peripheral T cells. Doses of 0.1 to 3.0 mg/kg were accompanied by clonal expansion of CD4+ and CD8+ blood T cells by week 6.

Details on this clone: Its specificity is unknown.

Assay: immunoSEQ multiplex PCR; the TCRdb copy retains only in-frame clones and omits some. The sample has about 77,000 clones, 94% seen once. The source was CD4+ or CD8+ T cells sorted from blood, collected in a trial of the OX40 agonist ivuxolimab. This receptor was identified in an adult with an advanced solid tumor such as melanoma, head and neck, liver or kidney cancer.

The CDR3 coding sequence is TGTGCCAGCAGTTTCACAGGGAGCTCCTACGAGCAGTACTTC. This translates into CASSFTGSSYEQYF. The chain is built from TRBV5-6 and TRBJ2-7; D is possibly TRBD1 (6 bases). This CDR3 is built from 14 residues. In germline, CDR1 is SGHDT, CDR2 YYEEEE. V was pared by 5 bases and J by 0 bases, with 12 bases between. Combining the CDR3 with reference TRBV5-6 and TRBJ2-7 gives the whole variable domain DAGVTQSPTHLIKTRGQQVTLRCSPKSGHDTVSWYQQALGQGPQFIFQYYEEEERQRGNFPDRFSGHQFPNYSSELNVNALLLGDSALYLCASSFTGSSYEQYFGPGTRLTVT.